Following are 25 T cell receptor beta chains from one sample sequenced in a study of T-cell reconstitution after alpha-beta-depleted transplantation in children. Using unique molecular identifiers, the investigators prepared the TCRbeta library. TCRdb reanalysed the PCR reads using MiXCR and keeps one entry per CDR3 protein. Of around 600,000 distinct CDR3 sequences listed, roughly 15% are singletons. The material sequenced was PBMCs from the stem cell graft donor, taken from the stem cell graft. Receptor source: a human donor who donated a stem cell graft to a child with acute myeloid leukemia.

This clonotype was seen at least ten times. For the CDR3, the DNA is TGCAGTGCTAGAGATCCCGACGGAGCAGCGGCTTACAAAAACATTCAGTACTTC. Its translation is CSARDPDGAAAYKNIQYF. The chain uses TRBV20-1 and TRBJ2-4; TRBD2 is a possible D gene (5 bases). Germline V CDR1 and CDR2: DFQATT, SNEGSKA (reference sequence). The CDR3 length is 18 residues. The V and J ends lost 0 bases and 3 bases respectively, with 21 bases between them.

The gene calls are TRBV5-5 and TRBJ2-7, with D possibly called TRBD1 or TRBD2 (6 bases each). Germline V CDR1 and CDR2: SGHKS, YYEKEE (reference sequence). V gave up 2 bases and J gave up 0 bases, with 15 bases separating them. The CDR3 loop spans 16 amino acids. In nucleotides, the CDR3 is TGTGCCAGCAGCTTCAGATTAGGGGGGTACTCCTACGAGCAGTACGTC. The encoded protein is CASSFRLGGYSYEQYV.

This clonotype was counted at least ten times. The chain uses TRBV20-1 and TRBJ2-7; D remains unclear. The CDR3 is made up of 12 amino acids. Germline CDR1 is DFQATT and CDR2 is SNEGSKA (reference sequence). V was pared by 5 bases and J by 3 bases, with 11 bases between. The CDR3 DNA reads TGCAGTGCTGCCGGGCCCTACTACGAGCAGTACTTC. It encodes CSAAGPYYEQYF.

This clonotype showed up many times. The chain carries TRBV20-1 and TRBJ2-7; 7 bases fit TRBD1. Per germline, CDR1 DFQATT and CDR2 SNEGSKA (reference sequence). This CDR3 is 14 amino acids long. The V gene end was trimmed by 3 bases and the J gene end by 0 bases; junction bases not matched to a gene: 5. CDR3 sequence reads: CSASLGGFSYEQYF. CDR3 sequence (DNA): TGCAGTGCTAGCCTAGGGGGCTTCTCCTACGAGCAGTACTTC.

The sample holds many counts of this clonotype. The genes are TRBV27 and TRBJ1-1, with D uncertain. Per germline, CDR1 MNHEY and CDR2 SMNVEV (reference sequence). This CDR3 contains 14 residues. V shed 5 bases and J shed 1 base, with 11 bases lying between them. CDR3 DNA: TGTGCCAGCAGTGGATCTCTCTGGAACACTGAAGCTTTCTTT. This encodes CASSGSLWNTEAFF.

This sequence joins TRBV10-3 and TRBJ2-2; TRBD1 is a possible D gene (6 bases). The CDR3 consists of 16 residues. Germline V CDR1 and CDR2: ENHRY, SYGVKD. Trimming removed 0 bases from V and 7 bases from J, with 15 bases in between. In nucleotides, the CDR3 is TGTGCCATCAGTGAGTCGGGGCCAGGGGCCGGCGGGGAGCTGTTTTTT. This translates into CAISESGPGAGGELFF.

The V call is TRBV7-8, the J call TRBJ2-1, with D possibly matching TRBD1 (5 bases). The CDR3 is made up of 15 amino acids. Trimming stripped 2 bases from V and 8 bases from J, with 16 bases between. The germline V gene encodes CDR1 SGHVS and CDR2 FQNEAQ. The CDR3 sequence: CASSLSREGWDEQFF. The CDR3 region has the DNA TGTGCCAGCAGCTTAAGCAGGGAAGGGTGGGATGAGCAGTTCTTC.

Concerning this clonotype itself: With a much larger clone just one base away, this may be a read error. The chain combines TRBV20-1 with TRBJ1-1, with TRBD1 matching 8 bases. V shed 2 bases, J shed 2 bases, and the junction held 4 bases outside the gene matches. CDR1 and CDR2 from the germline V gene are DFQATT and SNEGSKA (reference sequence). The CDR3 runs 14 residues. The CDR3 reads CSARRDRSNTEAFF. For the CDR3, the DNA is TGCAGTGCTAGACGGGACAGGTCAAACACTGAAGCTTTCTTT.

This clonotype was recorded at least ten times. CDR3 DNA: TGCAGTGCTGGACCGGACAGGGGAAGCAATCAGCCCCAGCATTTT. It is translated as CSAGPDRGSNQPQHF. The V gene is TRBV20-1, the J gene TRBJ1-5; 9 bases are shared with TRBD1. CDR3 length: 15 residues. V was clipped by 5 bases and J by 1 base; unmatched bases: 6. Germline V CDR1 and CDR2: DFQATT, SNEGSKA (reference sequence).

This clonotype has at least ten counts. The rearrangement uses TRBV29-1 and TRBJ2-3, with D possibly matching TRBD2 (5 bases). This CDR3 spans 13 amino acids. Trimming cost V 4 bases and J 2 bases, with 10 bases left between them. Per germline, CDR1 SQVTM and CDR2 ANQGSEA. In nucleotides, the CDR3 is TGCAGCGTTGCCGGGATCCTCACAGATACGCAGTATTTT. Its protein is CSVAGILTDTQYF.

There are many counts of this clonotype. The chain recombines TRBV9 with TRBJ2-7; TRBD1 agrees at 9 bases. The J segment lost 4 bases and the V segment lost 0 bases, leaving 2 bases of the junction unmatched. The CDR3 sequence is 14 residues long. The germline gives CDR1 SGDLS, CDR2 YYNGEE. The CDR3 protein is CASSVAGQGYEQYF. CDR3 DNA sequence: TGTGCCAGCAGCGTAGCGGGACAGGGTTACGAGCAGTACTTC.

This clonotype showed up many times. CDR3 DNA sequence: TGTGCCAGCAGTCCGAGGGGGTCCTACGAGCAGTACGTC. This encodes CASSPRGSYEQYV. The chain carries TRBV6-6 and TRBJ2-7, with D perhaps matching TRBD1 (6 bases). Germline CDR1 and CDR2: MNHNY and SVGAGI (reference sequence). This CDR3 region has 13 residues. The V and J ends lost 5 bases and 1 base respectively, with 9 bases between them.

This clonotype was seen repeatedly, ten times or more. The chain uses TRBV5-1 and TRBJ1-5; 10 positions agree with TRBD1. After removal of 4 bases from V and 2 bases from J, the junction contained 3 bases not matched to a gene. The CDR3 totals 15 residues. CDR1 and CDR2 (germline): SGHRS, YFSETQ. The CDR3 is CASSVTGGGNQPQHF. The CDR3 region has the DNA TGCGCCAGCAGCGTGACAGGGGGCGGCAATCAGCCCCAGCATTTT.

This chain links TRBV7-9 with TRBJ2-7; D remains unclear. V dropped 8 bases and J dropped 5 bases, with 16 bases sitting between them. CDR1 and CDR2 from the germline V gene are SEHNR and FQNEAQ (reference sequence). The CDR3 sequence is 13 residues long. CDR3 loop: CASSRAFGDEQYF. The CDR3 DNA sequence: TGTGCCAGCTCGCGAGCGTTTGGGGACGAGCAGTACTTC.

The chain links TRBV20-1 to TRBJ1-6; D not resolved. V was pared by 1 base and J by 16 bases, with 20 bases between. Germline CDR1 is DFQATT and CDR2 is SNEGSKA (reference sequence). This CDR3 has 14 amino acids. CDR3 protein: CSARAPKARVQLHF. For the CDR3, the DNA is TGCAGTGCTAGAGCACCAAAGGCAAGGGTTCAACTCCACTTT.

This clonotype was detected ten times or more. This sequence joins TRBV7-2 and TRBJ2-5; D tentatively fits TRBD1 or TRBD2 (5 bases each). The CDR3 consists of 14 residues. Germline values: CDR1 SGHTA, CDR2 FQGNSA. V was trimmed by 4 bases and J by 6 bases, leaving 15 bases between them. The CDR3 loop is CASSSGPSPKTQYF. CDR3 bases: TGTGCCAGCAGCTCGGGGCCCTCCCCTAAGACCCAGTACTTC.

This clonotype was found many times. This chain links TRBV9 with TRBJ2-5, with a weak D call TRBD1 (6 bases). The V end was cut by 0 bases, the J end by 4 bases, with 7 bases between. CDR3 size: 13 residues. Germline V gives CDR1 SGDLS, CDR2 YYNGEE. This chain's CDR3 is CASSVGQAETQYF. The CDR3 DNA is TGTGCCAGCAGCGTAGGACAGGCAGAGACCCAGTACTTC.

This clonotype was counted a single time. V usage is TRBV2 and J usage is TRBJ2-4; a weak D match, TRBD2 (6 bases). Trimming left V 7 bases short and J 1 base short, with 11 bases between. This CDR3 is 14 amino acids long. Germline CDR1 is SNHLY and CDR2 is FYNNEI. The CDR3 reads CASMGGEAKNIQYF. CDR3 nucleotide sequence: TGTGCCAGCATGGGGGGTGAGGCCAAAAACATTCAGTACTTC.

The J gene is TRBJ2-7, the V gene TRBV14, with 8 bases matching TRBD2. In germline, CDR1 is SGHDN, CDR2 FVKESK. V was pared by 1 base and J by 4 bases, with 3 bases of the junction left unmatched. The CDR3 spans 14 residues. CDR3 DNA: TGTGCCAGCAGCCAAGGCGGGGGGCGGTACGAGCAGTACTTC. It encodes CASSQGGGRYEQYF.

There are many counts of this clonotype. The chain uses TRBV7-2 and TRBJ2-5; 10 nucleotides align to TRBD1. The CDR3 runs 15 residues. Germline CDR1 reads SGHTA; CDR2 reads FQGNSA. Unmatched junction bases numbered 7, after V lost 4 bases and J lost 5 bases. The CDR3, as DNA: TGTGCCAGCAGCTACAGACAGGGGGCCCGGGAGACCCAGTACTTC. Protein product: CASSYRQGARETQYF.

The genes are TRBV5-1 and TRBJ2-3; D not certain. Germline lookup yields CDR1 SGHRS and CDR2 YFSETQ. CDR3 length: 16 amino acids. V was shortened by 0 bases and J by 2 bases, with 13 bases between the two germline ends. CDR3 protein: CASSLGGRQTTDTQYF. The CDR3 coding sequence is TGCGCCAGCAGCTTGGGTGGCAGACAAACCACAGATACGCAGTATTTT. Full variable domain (outside the CDR3, taken from reference TRBV5-1 and TRBJ2-3): KAGVTQTPRYLIKTRGQQVTLSCSPISGHRSVSWYQQTPGQGLQFLFEYFSETQRNKGNFPGRFSGRQFSNSRSEMNVSTLELGDSALYLCASSLGGRQTTDTQYFGPGTRLTVL.

The chain carries TRBV7-2 and TRBJ2-4; a weak D match, TRBD1 (7 bases). Germline-derived CDR1 and CDR2 are SGHTA and FQGNSA. Trimming took off 6 bases at V and 0 bases at J, with 12 bases between the two ends. This CDR3 comprises 15 residues. The CDR3 DNA follows: TGTGCCAGCAGGTCCCAGGGGGGAGCCAAAAACATTCAGTACTTC. Residues: CASRSQGGAKNIQYF.

V is TRBV4-3 and J is TRBJ2-4; D possibly corresponds to TRBD2 (6 bases). The length of the CDR3 is 15 residues. The germline V gene encodes CDR1 LGHNA and CDR2 YSLEER. Deletions cut 2 bases from V and 7 bases from J, with 15 bases between. The CDR3 bases are TGCGCCAGCAGCCAAAACCCGGGGACTGAGAACATTCAGTACTTC. Translation: CASSQNPGTENIQYF.

This clonotype has a count of ten or more. The chain links TRBV20-1 to TRBJ2-3; 9 bases fit TRBD2. Germline trimming cut 2 bases from V and 4 bases from J; bases unmatched to any gene: 10. This CDR3 has 16 residues. Germline lookup yields CDR1 DFQATT and CDR2 SNEGSKA (reference sequence). The CDR3: CSARSLGGGAPDTQYF. The CDR3 nucleotides are TGCAGTGCTAGATCGCTCGGCGGGGGGGCCCCAGATACGCAGTATTTT.

The chain employs TRBV29-1 and TRBJ1-6; no definite D call. V lost 7 bases to trimming and J lost 5 bases, with 12 bases between them. The germline gives CDR1 SQVTM, CDR2 ANQGSEA. The CDR3 covers 13 residues. This CDR3 is CSAGDTNNSPLHF. For the CDR3, the DNA is TGCAGCGCCGGCGACACCAATAATTCACCCCTCCACTTT.